The clone carrying this T cell receptor (beta chain) was recorded once. The assay was immunoSEQ multiplex PCR, and TCRdb's table has in-frame clones only and misses some. The sample holds some 70,000 clones, about 85% seen once. The sample is drawn from a study of OX40 agonist ivuxolimab in advanced cancers. Overall study context: Every 2 weeks, ivuxolimab was infused into the patients intravenously at between 0.01 and 10 mg/kg.

Sample: CD4+ or CD8+ T cells sorted from blood, taken in a trial of the OX40 agonist ivuxolimab. This sequence was found in an adult with an advanced solid tumor such as melanoma, head and neck, liver or kidney cancer.

The DNA for the CDR3 is TGTGCCAGCACTCGTCCCGGGACTACCTCCTACGAGCAGTACTTC. This gives the protein CASTRPGTTSYEQYF. The gene calls are TRBV27 and TRBJ2-7, with TRBD2 identical over 7 bases. Trimming removed 7 bases from V and 0 bases from J; junction bases left unmatched: 9. CDR1 MNHEY and CDR2 SMNVEV come from the germline V gene (reference sequence). This CDR3 spans 15 amino acids.